The present TCR beta chain was sequenced within a study of monozygotic twins with cystic fibrosis. The trim removed 0 bases at V and 1 base at J, leaving 2 bases unmatched. This CDR3 has 15 residues. Per the germline V gene, CDR1 is SGHVS and CDR2 is FQNEAQ. The table came from immunoSEQ multiplex PCR; TCRdb's copy has only in-frame clones and leaves some out. The sample has some 30,000 clones; about 92% are singletons. The sequence was obtained from a girl aged 2 to 10 with cystic fibrosis. The chain combines TRBV7-8 with TRBJ1-1; 7 nucleotides agree with TRBD1. The sample taken for sequencing was blood. CDR3 bases: TGTGCCAGCAGCTTAGCTCAGGGGGAGAACACTGAAGCTTTCTTT. It yields the protein CASSLAQGENTEAFF.